This TCR beta chain comes out of a study of CD8+CD57+ T cells in acquired aplastic anemia (dated by TCRdb to the late 2010s). Concerning the study at large: DNA extracted from sorted CD4+ and CD8+ cells had a mean of 3.2 ug, with a range of about 0.19 to 27.4 ug. CD8+CD57+ expansion was defined as a frequency above the mean frequency observed in healthy subjects.

Expansion of CD8+CD57+ cells had been shown by flow cytometry in the patients chosen for sequencing. Every patient had a diagnosis of severe acquired aplastic anemia based on International Study of Aplastic Anemia and Agranulocytosis and Camitta criteria. No patient had received any therapy when blood was sampled. The study deep-sequenced TCR repertoires of sorted CD4+ and CD8+ blood T cells from severe aplastic anemia patients and healthy subjects. Patients were enrolled under clinicaltrials.gov protocols 00001620, 01623167, 00001397, 00071045, 00081523 and 00961064 in the USA. Ficoll-Paque density gradient centrifugation was used to isolate peripheral blood mononuclear cells. Before DNA extraction, CD4+ and CD8+ T cells were sorted with FACS or magnetic beads. To note about this clonotype: This receptor's antigen is unknown. No much larger clonotype is one base removed from it; base qualities were not supplied.

Profiling of TCR beta VDJ combinations and CDR3 sequences used genomic DNA as the template. TCR repertoire sequencing was run on an Illumina HiSeq 2000. The authors processed their data as follows. TRBV/TRBJ rearrangement plots, CDR3 size and DJ length profiles, and Simpson's diversity index were used to evaluate the repertoires. Whichever DNA sequence was most abundant in the deep sequencing data was defined as the immunodominant clone. CDR3 amino acid sequences were checked for sharing between subjects and were compared against published repertoires and the VDJdb database. In-frame beta chains were kept once TCRdb had trimmed the public reads at Q25 with fastp and called clones with MiXCR. Duplicate CDR3 protein sequences are folded into a single record with the most common DNA and genes. Clone size and V and J calls follow TCRdb, not the original study. The sample yields fewer than 250,000 distinct CDR3 sequences; more than 40% were counted once. The top ten clones comprise 6.5% to 8% of the sample.

Results the study describes overall, beyond this receptor: Around 30 CD8+ CDR3 sequences were shared between patients and controls but appeared highly expressed in patients and within their immunodominant clones. Patients and healthy controls showed no significant difference in CD8+ Simpson's diversity (P=0.060).

The sample consisted of sorted CD4+, CD8+, or CD8+CD57+ T cells (not recorded which) from PBMCs. The receptor comes from a human donor with aplastic anemia.

The CDR3 reads CASSVDQGADEQYF. The DNA reads as follows: TGTGCCAGCAGCGTAGATCAGGGGGCAGACGAGCAGTACTTC. The rearrangement combines TRBV9 with TRBJ2-7, and TRBD1 matches 8 of the central bases. Taken from cysteine to phenylalanine, the CDR3 has 14 residues. The kept DNA is CDR3 alone, 42 bases in frame from the first base. CDR1 SGDLS and CDR2 YYNGEE were looked up in the germline V gene. Ends trimmed: V by 0 bases, J by 5 bases; bases unmatched to a gene: 4.